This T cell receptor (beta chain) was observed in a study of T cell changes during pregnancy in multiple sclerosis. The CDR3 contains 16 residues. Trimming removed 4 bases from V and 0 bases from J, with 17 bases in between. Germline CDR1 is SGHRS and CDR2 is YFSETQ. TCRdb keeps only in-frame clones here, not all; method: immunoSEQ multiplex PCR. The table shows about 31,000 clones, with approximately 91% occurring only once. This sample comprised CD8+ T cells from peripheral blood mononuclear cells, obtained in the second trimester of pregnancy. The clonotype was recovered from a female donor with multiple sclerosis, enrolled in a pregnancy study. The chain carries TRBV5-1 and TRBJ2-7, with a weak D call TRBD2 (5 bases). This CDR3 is CASSLGPRGSSYEQYF. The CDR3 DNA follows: TGCGCCAGCAGCCTCGGACCCCGGGGAAGCTCCTACGAGCAGTACTTC.